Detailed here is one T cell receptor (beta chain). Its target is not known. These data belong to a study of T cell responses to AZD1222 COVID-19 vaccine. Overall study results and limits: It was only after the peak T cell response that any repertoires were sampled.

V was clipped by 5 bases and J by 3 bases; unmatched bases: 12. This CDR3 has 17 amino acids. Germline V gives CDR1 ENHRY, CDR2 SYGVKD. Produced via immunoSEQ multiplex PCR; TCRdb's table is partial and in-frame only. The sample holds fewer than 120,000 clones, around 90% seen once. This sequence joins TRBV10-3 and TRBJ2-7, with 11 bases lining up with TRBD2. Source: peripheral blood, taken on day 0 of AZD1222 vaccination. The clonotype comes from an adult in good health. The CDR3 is CAISPGTSGFSGYEQYF. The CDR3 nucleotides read TGTGCCATCAGTCCAGGGACTAGCGGATTTTCGGGCTACGAGCAGTACTTC.